One and the same sample provided the 16 T cell receptor beta chains below, sequenced in a study of control samples from healthy donors and cancer patients. Sequencing was performed with immunoSEQ multiplex PCR; in TCRdb, only in-frame clones are kept and a portion is missing. The repertoire holds some 49,000 clones, with approximately 90% as singletons. The sequenced material came from PBMCs. These receptors came from a man aged 30-40 years with colorectal cancer.

This chain uses TRBV27 with TRBJ1-2, with 11 positions matching TRBD1. CDR3 length: 15 residues. Looked up from germline, CDR1 is MNHEY and CDR2 is SMNVEV (reference sequence). V was pared by 6 bases and J by 12 bases, with 15 bases of the junction left unmatched. In DNA form, the CDR3 reads TGTGCCAGCAGACCAGATCGGACAGGGGGCGGAGGCCACACCTTC. Translating gives CASRPDRTGGGGHTF.

This clone appeared once. The CDR3 sequence: CASSSSTYSPLHF. In DNA, the CDR3 is TGTGCCAGCAGTTCCTCGACTTATTCACCCCTCCACTTT. This chain joins TRBV12-3 or TRBV12-4 and TRBJ1-6; D not resolved. V was shortened by 4 bases and J by 8 bases, with 9 bases between the two germline ends. This CDR3 has 13 residues.

V and J are TRBV18 and TRBJ1-2; D unclear. The CDR3 sequence is 13 residues long. V lost 2 bases, J lost 6 bases, and 10 bases lay in between. Germline V gene data show CDR1 as KGHSH and CDR2 as LQKENI. CDR3 sequence: CASSPYREDGYTF. The CDR3 DNA is TGTGCCAGCTCACCATATAGGGAGGATGGCTACACCTTC.

This chain uses TRBV5-6 with TRBJ2-6; D not certain. Germline CDR1 and CDR2: SGHDT and YYEEEE. This CDR3 is 15 amino acids long. Trimming left V 2 bases short and J 1 base short, with 7 bases between. This chain's CDR3 is CASSFLGSGANVLTF. The DNA of the CDR3 is TGTGCCAGCAGCTTTCTGGGATCTGGGGCCAACGTCCTGACTTTC.

This sequence joins TRBV5-6 and TRBJ2-7; TRBD1 matches 7 bases. J gave up 2 bases and V 6 bases, and 5 bases lay outside the gene matches. The CDR3 has 13 amino acids. In germline, CDR1 is SGHDT, CDR2 YYEEEE. CDR3 coding DNA: TGTGCCAGCACTCGGACAGGCCCCTACGAGCAGTACTTC. It is translated as CASTRTGPYEQYF.

J is TRBJ1-6 and V is TRBV5-4; the D gene is possibly TRBD1 (5 bases). V was trimmed by 0 bases and J by 7 bases, leaving 23 bases between them. The CDR3 is 19 residues long. CDR1 is SGHNT, CDR2 YYREEE, per germline (reference sequence). The CDR3 is CASSLVAGGVGRNNSPLHF. For the CDR3, the DNA is TGTGCCAGCAGCTTGGTCGCGGGAGGGGTCGGACGGAACAATTCACCCCTCCACTTT.

The rearrangement links TRBV21-1 to TRBJ2-3; the table calls TRBD1, which could not be checked here. TRBV21-1 is described as a pseudogene. This CDR3 contains 16 residues. CDR3 nucleotide sequence: TGTGCCAGCAGCCCGTTACAGGGATGGGGTAGAGATACGCAGTATTTT. It translates to CASSPLQGWGRDTQYF.

The chain uses TRBV29-1 and TRBJ1-2; the D is unclear. Germline CDR1 reads SQVTM; CDR2 reads ANQGSEA. This CDR3 spans 10 amino acids. Trimming left V 2 bases short and J 5 bases short, with 3 bases between. The CDR3 DNA sequence: TGCAGCGTTGAAAAGTATGGCTACACCTTC. Protein: CSVEKYGYTF. Drawing the rest from reference TRBV29-1 and TRBJ1-2, the complete variable domain is SAVISQKPSRDICQRGTSLTIQCQVDSQVTMMFWYRQQPGQSLTLIATANQGSEATYESGFVIDKFPISRPNLTFSTLTVSNMSPEDSSIYLCSVEKYGYTFGSGTRLTVV.

The chain employs TRBV7-9 and TRBJ2-1, with 7 bases fitting TRBD2. The CDR3 sequence is 16 residues long. Germline CDR1 SEHNR, CDR2 FQNEAQ (reference sequence). V shed 3 bases and J 3 bases; nucleotides not matched to a gene: 8. The CDR3 nucleotides read TGTGCCAGCAGCTTGCTCGTAAGCGGGGTCTACAATGAGCAGTTCTTC. Translating it yields CASSLLVSGVYNEQFF.

This chain links TRBV12-3 or TRBV12-4 with TRBJ1-1; D gene uncertain. This CDR3 spans 13 amino acids. V was shortened by 3 bases and J by 5 bases, with 10 bases between the two germline ends. The CDR3 sequence: CASSFGSSTEAFF. The CDR3 region has the DNA TGTGCCAGCAGTTTTGGCAGCTCTACTGAAGCTTTCTTT.

The chain carries TRBV7-2 and TRBJ2-3; D unclear. Germline lookup yields CDR1 SGHTA and CDR2 FQGNSA. Trimming removed 1 base at V and 6 bases at J, with 8 bases between. This CDR3 region has 13 residues. CDR3: CASSLVYQDTQYF. CDR3 nucleotide sequence: TGTGCCAGCAGCTTAGTATATCAGGATACGCAGTATTTT.

The table lists this clone with a count of one. The chain has TRBV7-2 and TRBJ2-6, with D tentatively TRBD1 (6 bases). Trimming took off 6 bases at V and 1 base at J, with 16 bases between the two ends. The CDR3 loop spans 17 amino acids. Per germline, CDR1 SGHTA and CDR2 FQGNSA. The CDR3 here is CASSATGRVSGANVLTF. In DNA form, the CDR3 reads TGTGCCAGCAGTGCGACAGGAAGAGTTTCTGGGGCCAACGTCCTGACTTTC. Full variable domain (rest looked up from reference TRBV7-2 and TRBJ2-6): GAGVSQSPSNKVTEKGKDVELRCDPISGHTALYWYRQSLGQGLEFLIYFQGNSAPDKSGLPSDRFSAERTGGSVSTLTIQRTQQEDSAVYLCASSATGRVSGANVLTFGAGSRLTVL.

This chain connects TRBV3-1 (or the pseudogene TRBV3-2) to TRBJ2-1; TRBD2 aligns across 8 bases. The CDR3 is 17 residues long. Germline CDR1 reads LGHDT; CDR2 reads YNNKEL (reference sequence). The V and J ends lost 0 bases and 4 bases, in that order; junction bases with no gene match: 8. This chain's CDR3 is CASSQDPAGGGYNEQFF. Here the CDR3 DNA reads TGTGCCAGCAGCCAAGATCCCGCGGGGGGAGGGTACAATGAGCAGTTCTTC.

V and J are TRBV29-1 and TRBJ2-2; D is possibly TRBD1 or TRBD2 (7 bases each). Germline V gene data show CDR1 as SQVTM and CDR2 as ANQGSEA. V was pared by 5 bases and J by 4 bases, with 14 bases between. The CDR3 extends over 14 amino acids. CDR3 residues: CSVRQGGGTGELFF. The CDR3 DNA reads as TGCAGCGTTCGACAGGGCGGGGGCACCGGGGAGCTGTTTTTT.

The rearrangement joins TRBV4-3 to TRBJ1-5; D not certain. Germline CDR1 is LGHNA and CDR2 is YSLEER. The V end was cut by 1 base, the J end by 1 base, with 8 bases between. The CDR3 totals 15 residues. The CDR3 here is CASSQVRESNQPQHF. The CDR3 coding sequence is TGCGCCAGCAGCCAAGTTCGGGAGAGCAATCAGCCCCAGCATTTT.

The chain couples TRBV9 to TRBJ1-4; D gene uncertain. V was pared by 0 bases and J by 8 bases, with 11 bases between. The germline V gene encodes CDR1 SGDLS and CDR2 YYNGEE. The CDR3 is 14 residues long. In DNA form, the CDR3 reads TGTGCCAGCAGCGTAGGAACGGGTAACGAAAAACTGTTTTTT. Its translation is CASSVGTGNEKLFF.